This entry lists 10 T cell receptor beta chains sequenced from one sample in a study of blood T cell repertoires in COVID-19. The protocol was immunoSEQ multiplex PCR, while the TCRdb copy is restricted to in-frame clones and leaves out a portion. The sample has under 250,000 clones, about 88% seen once. Sample: peripheral blood. The receptors were gathered from a man between 40 and 49 years old with acute or convalescent COVID-19.

The rearrangement uses TRBV19 and TRBJ1-5; unclear D gene. This CDR3 region has 16 residues. Germline CDR1 is LNHDA and CDR2 is SQIVND (reference sequence). Trimming took 3 bases from V and 0 from J, leaving 12 bases between them. The CDR3, as DNA: TGTGCCAGTAGTATGAGGGAAGTTTATAGCAATCAGCCCCAGCATTTT. Translated: CASSMREVYSNQPQHF.

The chain combines TRBV6-5 with TRBJ1-1; tentatively, D is TRBD1 (5 bases). Germline CDR1 MNHEY, CDR2 SVGAGI. V was pared by 4 bases and J by 3 bases, with 15 bases between. The length of the CDR3 is 15 residues. The CDR3 region has the DNA TGTGCCAGCAGTTTCATACATGGGGCGGACACTGAAGCTTTCTTT. Its protein is CASSFIHGADTEAFF.

The rearrangement joins TRBV19 to TRBJ1-5; TRBD1 agrees at 8 bases. The CDR3 consists of 16 residues. J lost 6 bases, V lost 1 base, and 8 bases had no gene match. CDR1 and CDR2 (germline): LNHDA, SQIVND (reference sequence). The CDR3: CASSIVRTGSFQPQHF. CDR3 coding DNA: TGTGCCAGTAGTATAGTCAGGACAGGGTCGTTTCAGCCCCAGCATTTT. The whole variable domain, filled in from reference TRBV19 and TRBJ1-5, reads DGGITQSPKYLFRKEGQNVTLSCEQNLNHDAMYWYRQDPGQGLRLIYYSQIVNDFQKGDIAEGYSVSREKKESFPLTVTSAQKNPTAFYLCASSIVRTGSFQPQHFGDGTRLSIL.

The genes are TRBV7-3 and TRBJ2-1, with D maybe TRBD1 (6 bases). The CDR3 has 12 residues. The V gene's germline CDR1 is SGHTA and CDR2 FQGTGA. The ends were cut back, 5 bases at V and 13 bases at J, with 15 bases in the middle. As DNA, the CDR3 is TGTGCCAGCAGCCCCCAAGTGGGGGCCCAGTTCTTC. Its protein is CASSPQVGAQFF.

The chain carries TRBV11-3 and TRBJ2-1, with TRBD2 identical over 10 bases. V lost 1 base and J lost 1; bases outside the gene matches: 10. The CDR3 contains 19 residues. The germline gives CDR1 SGHNT, CDR2 YENEEA. The CDR3 region has the DNA TGTGCCAGCAGCTTAGGTCGCTCTAGCGGGAGTAAGTCCTACAATGAGCAGTTCTTC. Translation: CASSLGRSSGSKSYNEQFF.

The gene calls are TRBV1 and TRBJ2-1; the DNA was not compared with TRBD1, the D call given in the table. TRBV1 is a pseudogene segment. The CDR3 runs 18 residues. The CDR3 DNA follows: TGCACCAGCAGCCAAGGGCCCTACGGCCCAGGGGAGAGGGATGAGCAGTTCTTC. Its protein is CTSSQGPYGPGERDEQFF.

The CDR3 DNA sequence: TGTGCCAGCAGCACGGGTACTGGAAACACCATATATTTT. Protein product: CASSTGTGNTIYF. The chain has TRBV28 and TRBJ1-3; no definite D call. The V end was cut by 6 bases, the J end by 2 bases, with 8 bases between. CDR3 length equals 13 residues. CDR1 MDHEN and CDR2 SYDVKM come from the germline V gene.

J is TRBJ1-5 and V is TRBV10-3; weak D call: TRBD1 (5 bases). The CDR3 runs to 16 residues. With 0 bases removed from V and 2 bases from J, the gap between germline ends came to 11 bases. Germline CDR1 ENHRY, CDR2 SYGVKD. CDR3 sequence reads: CAISESGLGGNQPQHF. The CDR3 nucleotides read TGTGCCATCAGTGAGTCGGGACTTGGGGGCAATCAGCCCCAGCATTTT.

The CDR3 is CASSQGENSGTYNEQFF. The CDR3 DNA reads TGTGCCAGCAGCCAAGGGGAGAATAGCGGGACTTACAATGAGCAGTTCTTC. This sequence joins TRBV4-2 and TRBJ2-1; 8 positions agree with TRBD2. CDR1 and CDR2 (germline): LGHNA, YNFKEQ. V shed 1 base and J 4 bases; nucleotides not matched to a gene: 9. The CDR3 length is 17 residues.

V usage is TRBV27 and J usage is TRBJ2-1, with 8 bases fitting TRBD2. V was pared by 4 bases and J by 4 bases, with 3 bases of the junction left unmatched. This CDR3 region has 14 residues. Germline V gene lookup returns CDR1 MNHEY and CDR2 SMNVEV (reference sequence). CDR3 in amino acids: CASSSGLAYNEQFF. The CDR3, as DNA: TGTGCCAGCAGTTCCGGACTAGCTTACAATGAGCAGTTCTTC.